The present TCR beta chain was sequenced within a study of CD8+ T cells in alopecia areata. General study points: Relative to normal scalp, lesional scalp, especially alopecia totalis/universalis, showed higher clonality.

This clone was recorded only once. Its antigen is not identified. Distinct nucleotide sequences in the sample also encode this CDR3. Sequencing templates came from extracted RNA that was reverse transcribed into cDNA. Generated by immunoSEQ multiplex PCR, the TCRdb table keeps only in-frame clones and is missing some. Here the sample spans 190,000 or so clones, around 58% being singletons. Indicated treatment: oral pan-JAK inhibitor, 5-10 mg twice daily. The CDR3 has 13 amino acids. V was trimmed by 5 bases and J by 0 bases, leaving 5 bases between them. The V gene's germline CDR1 is SEHNR and CDR2 FQNEAQ (reference sequence).

The chain is built from TRBV7-9 and TRBJ1-5, with D hard to call. The clonotype was recovered from a human donor with alopecia areata. The sequencing used CD8+ T cells sorted from blood, collected at week 24, from a patient treated with tofacitinib. The CDR3 nucleotides are TGTGCCAGCAGCCCCGGTAGCAATCAGCCCCAGCATTTT. This sequence encodes CASSPGSNQPQHF.